This TCR beta chain was captured in a study of post-analysis software for immune sequencing data. Study-wide background: The patients showed relapsing-remitting, secondary progressive and progressive-relapsing multiple sclerosis courses.

Findings and caveats of the study: The F measure placed samples prepared in the same batch into strongly shared clusters. Significantly lower normalized Chao1 diversity was seen in multiple sclerosis patients than in controls. About five TRBV segments occurring more often in patients than controls included TRBV5-6, TRBV5-1 and TRBV20-1.

This clonotype was found many times. Its antigen is not identified. The CDR3 spans 15 residues. Unmatched junction bases numbered 5, after V lost 3 bases and J lost 2 bases. Germline CDR1 reads MNHEY; CDR2 reads SMNVEV (reference sequence). Every TCR beta cDNA library bore unique molecular identifiers. Each batch of about 0.95 to 11 million T cells produced around 460,000 cDNA molecules. TCRdb redid the calling of the PCR reads with MiXCR, one entry per CDR3 protein. The data hold about 170,000 distinct CDR3 sequences, with over 25% observed a single time. The J gene is TRBJ2-7, the V gene TRBV27; 9 nucleotides line up with TRBD2. This receptor was identified in a girl aged 5-17 years with multiple sclerosis. The sample comprised blood. The CDR3 DNA is TGTGCCAGCAGTTTTAGCGGGAGTAATCCCTACGAGCAGTACTTC. Amino acids: CASSFSGSNPYEQYF.